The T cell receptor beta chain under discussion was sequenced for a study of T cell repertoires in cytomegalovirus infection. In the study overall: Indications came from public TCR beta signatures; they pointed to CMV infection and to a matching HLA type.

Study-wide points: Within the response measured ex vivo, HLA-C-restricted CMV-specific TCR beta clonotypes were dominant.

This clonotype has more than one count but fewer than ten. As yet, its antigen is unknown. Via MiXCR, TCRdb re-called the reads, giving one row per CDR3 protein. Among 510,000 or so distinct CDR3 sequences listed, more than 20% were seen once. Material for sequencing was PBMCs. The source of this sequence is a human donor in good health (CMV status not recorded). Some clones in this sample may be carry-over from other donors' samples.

The CDR3 nucleotides are TGCGCCAGCAGCCAAGATCGGGGGGCATCTGGAAACACCATATATTTT. Its protein product is CASSQDRGASGNTIYF. The V and J genes are TRBV4-1 and TRBJ1-3, with D maybe TRBD1 (6 bases). The CDR3 is 16 amino acids. Germline CDR1 MGHRA, CDR2 YSYEKL. V gave up 0 bases and J gave up 1 base, with 10 bases separating them.